The rows below give T cell receptor beta chains drawn from one sample of a study of T-cell reconstitution after alpha-beta-depleted transplantation in children. A single record per CDR3 protein comes from TCRdb applying MiXCR to the PCR reads. Found here are around 480,000 distinct CDR3 sequences, roughly 33% of them singletons; the top ten hold 2% to 3%. This material consisted of PBMCs from the stem cell graft donor, taken from the stem cell graft. Every receptor here comes from a human donor who donated a stem cell graft to a child with aplastic anemia. Both conserved end residues are part of each CDR3. D genes are given only for firm matches. Only some rows state a clone size, as once, few, many or a class for expanded clones.

size	V	length	D	J	CDR3	DNA
many	TRBV29-1	14	TRBD2	TRBJ2-1	CSAASGSSYNEQFF	TGCAGCGCCGCTAGCGGGAGCTCCTACAATGAGCAGTTCTTC
many	TRBV20-1	15	.	TRBJ2-1	CSARDTPGRHNEQFF	TGCAGTGCTAGAGATACCCCCGGGCGCCACAATGAGCAGTTCTTC
.	TRBV5-6	18	TRBD2	TRBJ2-5	CASSLKLARTSVMETQYF	TGTGCCAGCAGCTTGAAATTAGCTCGGACTAGCGTAATGGAGACCCAGTACTTC
.	TRBV24-1	16	.	TRBJ2-3	CATSGPTSTRTDTQYF	TGTGCCACCAGTGGCCCTACTAGTACCCGCACAGATACGCAGTATTTT
.	TRBV28	14	.	TRBJ2-2	CASSLGQKTGELFF	TGTGCCAGCAGTTTAGGACAGAAGACCGGGGAGCTGTTTTTT
few	TRBV5-1	15	TRBD2	TRBJ2-1	CASSLSGKSYNEQFF	TGCGCCAGCAGCTTGAGCGGGAAGTCCTACAATGAGCAGTTCTTC
.	TRBV9	16	TRBD1	TRBJ2-6	CASSQTGGPGANVLTF	TGTGCCAGCAGTCAAACAGGGGGCCCAGGGGCCAACGTCCTGACTTTC
.	TRBV27	12	.	TRBJ1-5	CASTTPGQPQHF	TGTGCCAGCACAACTCCGGGGCAGCCCCAGCATTTT
few	TRBV28	14	.	TRBJ1-5	CASSLSYSNQPQHF	TGTGCCAGCAGTTTAAGTTATAGCAATCAGCCCCAGCATTTT
few	TRBV29-1	12	.	TRBJ2-4	CSGPTGSNIQYF	TGCAGCGGCCCCACAGGGAGCAACATTCAGTACTTC
.	TRBV20-1	14	.	TRBJ1-5	CSARLGYSNQPQHF	TGCAGCGCTAGGTTGGGTTATAGCAATCAGCCCCAGCATTTT
few	TRBV6-5	12	TRBD1	TRBJ1-6	CASSEQGSPLHF	TGTGCCAGCAGCGAACAGGGGTCACCCCTCCACTTT
.	TRBV5-4	16	TRBD1	TRBJ2-3	CASSLKDRGQGDTQYF	TGTGCCAGCAGCCTCAAGGACAGGGGGCAGGGAGATACGCAGTATTTT
.	TRBV9	15	.	TRBJ1-1	CASSAGQSQVTEAFF	TGTGCCAGCAGCGCAGGACAGTCACAAGTGACTGAAGCTTTCTTT
.	TRBV12-3/TRBV12-4	13	.	TRBJ2-2	CASTIGRAGELFF	TGTGCCAGCACCATAGGCCGCGCCGGGGAGCTGTTTTTT
.	TRBV20-1	15	.	TRBJ1-4	CSAKPGSATNEKLFF	TGCAGTGCTAAGCCGGGCTCCGCAACTAATGAAAAACTGTTTTTT